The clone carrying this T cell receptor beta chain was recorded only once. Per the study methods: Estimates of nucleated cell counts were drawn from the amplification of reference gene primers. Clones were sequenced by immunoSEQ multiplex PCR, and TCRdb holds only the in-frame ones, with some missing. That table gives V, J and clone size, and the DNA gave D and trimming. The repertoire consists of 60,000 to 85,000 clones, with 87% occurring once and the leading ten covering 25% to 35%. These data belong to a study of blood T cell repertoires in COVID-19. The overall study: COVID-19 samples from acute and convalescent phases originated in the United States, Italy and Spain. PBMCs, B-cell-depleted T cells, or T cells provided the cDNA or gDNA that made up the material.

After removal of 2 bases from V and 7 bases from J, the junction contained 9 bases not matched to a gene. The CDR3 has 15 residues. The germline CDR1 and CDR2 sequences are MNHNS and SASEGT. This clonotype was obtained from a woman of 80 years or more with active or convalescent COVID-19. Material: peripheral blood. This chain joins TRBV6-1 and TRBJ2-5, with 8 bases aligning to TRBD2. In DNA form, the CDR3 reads TGTGCCAGCAGTGAAATGGCGGGGGGTCCTTCGACCCAGTACTTC. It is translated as CASSEMAGGPSTQYF.